This T cell receptor beta chain was captured in a study of T cell responses to AZD1222 COVID-19 vaccine. Study-level points and caveats: Clonal diversity may have been underestimated, and the donors were mostly white British, with more females than males.

Germline CDR1 SGHDN, CDR2 FVKESK. This CDR3 has 14 residues. V lost 3 bases and J 2 bases, leaving 8 bases between the germline ends. For this clone: Its antigen is as yet unknown.

Only in-frame clones appear in the TCRdb table, and some are missing; sequencing was by immunoSEQ multiplex PCR. In the table there are 91,000 or so clones, about 93% of which are singletons. This TCR was sampled from an adult who received the AZD1222 COVID-19 vaccine. The sample in question was peripheral blood, obtained 28 days after the second AZD1222 dose. V and J are TRBV14 and TRBJ1-3; D is perhaps TRBD1 (5 bases). Written as DNA, the CDR3 is TGTGCCAGCAGCCATCGACAGACTGGAAACACCATATATTTT. As protein: CASSHRQTGNTIYF.